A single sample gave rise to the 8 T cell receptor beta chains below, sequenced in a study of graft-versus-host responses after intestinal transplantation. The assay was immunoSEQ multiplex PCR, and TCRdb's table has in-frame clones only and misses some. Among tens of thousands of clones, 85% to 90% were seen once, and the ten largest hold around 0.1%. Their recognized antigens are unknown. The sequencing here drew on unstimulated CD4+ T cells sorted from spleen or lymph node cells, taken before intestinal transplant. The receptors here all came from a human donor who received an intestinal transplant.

The CDR3 loop is CASRGGNEQFF. Here the CDR3 DNA reads TGTGCCAGTCGCGGTGGGAATGAGCAGTTCTTC. The chain is built from TRBV19 and TRBJ2-1, with D unclear. This CDR3 has 11 amino acids. Trimming stripped 8 bases from V and 7 bases from J, with 9 bases between. Germline V gene sequence: CDR1 LNHDA, CDR2 SQIVND (reference sequence).

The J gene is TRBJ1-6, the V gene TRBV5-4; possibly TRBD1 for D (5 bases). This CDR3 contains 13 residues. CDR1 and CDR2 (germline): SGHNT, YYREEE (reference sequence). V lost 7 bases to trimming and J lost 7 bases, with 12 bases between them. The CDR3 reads CASSTVLNSPLHF. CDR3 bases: TGTGCCAGCTCGACAGTTCTAAATTCACCCCTCCACTTT. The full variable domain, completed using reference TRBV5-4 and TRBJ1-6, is ETGVTQSPTHLIKTRGQQVTLRCSSQSGHNTVSWYQQALGQGPQFIFQYYREEENGRGNFPPRFSGLQFPNYSSELNVNALELDDSALYLCASSTVLNSPLHFGNGTRLTVT.

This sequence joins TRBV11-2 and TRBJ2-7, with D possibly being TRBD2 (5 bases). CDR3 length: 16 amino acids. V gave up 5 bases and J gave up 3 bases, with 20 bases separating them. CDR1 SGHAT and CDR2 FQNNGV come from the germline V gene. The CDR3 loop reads CASSDGRGSAVYEQYF. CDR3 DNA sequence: TGTGCCAGCAGCGATGGGCGAGGTAGCGCCGTCTACGAGCAGTACTTC.

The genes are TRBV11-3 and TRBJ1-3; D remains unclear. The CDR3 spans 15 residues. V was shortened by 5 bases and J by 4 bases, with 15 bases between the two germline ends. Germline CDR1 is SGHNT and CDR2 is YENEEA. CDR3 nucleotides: TGTGCCAGCAGCGTCGGACTGGGAGCGGGAAACACCATATATTTT. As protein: CASSVGLGAGNTIYF.

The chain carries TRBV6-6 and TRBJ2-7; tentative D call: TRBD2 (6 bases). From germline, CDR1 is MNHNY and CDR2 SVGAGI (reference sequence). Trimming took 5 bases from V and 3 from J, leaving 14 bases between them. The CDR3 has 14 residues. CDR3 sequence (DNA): TGTGCCAGCAGTACTCCGGGGGTAATCTACGAGCAGTACTTC. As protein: CASSTPGVIYEQYF.

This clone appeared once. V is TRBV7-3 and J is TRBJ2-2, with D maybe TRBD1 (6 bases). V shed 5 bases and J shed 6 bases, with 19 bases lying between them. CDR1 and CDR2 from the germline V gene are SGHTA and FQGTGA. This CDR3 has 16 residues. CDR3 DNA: TGTGCCAGCAGCGCCTGGGGGCCGGCCAGGGCCGGGGAGCTGTTTTTT. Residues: CASSAWGPARAGELFF.

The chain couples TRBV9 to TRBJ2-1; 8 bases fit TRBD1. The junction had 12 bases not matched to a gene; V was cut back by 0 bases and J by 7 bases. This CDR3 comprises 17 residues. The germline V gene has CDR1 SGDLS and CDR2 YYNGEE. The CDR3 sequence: CASSVGEPRQGWNEQFF. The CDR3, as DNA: TGTGCCAGCAGCGTAGGGGAGCCTCGACAGGGGTGGAATGAGCAGTTCTTC.

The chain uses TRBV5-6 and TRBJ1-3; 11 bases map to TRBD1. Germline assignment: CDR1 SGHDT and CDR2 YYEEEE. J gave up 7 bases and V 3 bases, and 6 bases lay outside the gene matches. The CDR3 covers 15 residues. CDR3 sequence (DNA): TGTGCCAGCAGCTCCGGACAGGGGGCTTGGAACACCATATATTTT. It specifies CASSSGQGAWNTIYF.